The 19 T cell receptor beta chains below all came from one sample that was sequenced in a study of CD8+ T cells in alopecia areata. cDNA prepared by RNA extraction and subsequent reverse transcription served as the template for sequencing. Some clones are missing from TCRdb's copy, which holds only in-frame ones; the method was immunoSEQ multiplex PCR. In the table there are 90,000 to 150,000 clones, around 64% of which are singletons. Sequenced: CD4+ T cells sorted from blood. The receptors were gathered from a human donor in good health.

V is TRBV2 and J is TRBJ2-1; 7 bases line up with TRBD1. This CDR3 contains 16 residues. The J segment lost 0 bases and the V segment lost 5 bases, leaving 7 bases of the junction unmatched. Germline V gives CDR1 SNHLY, CDR2 FYNNEI. The CDR3 DNA reads as TGTGCCAGCAGTTCAGTGACAGGGCTCTCCTACAATGAGCAGTTCTTC. This sequence encodes CASSSVTGLSYNEQFF. Using reference TRBV2 and TRBJ2-1 for the parts outside the CDR3, the full variable domain is EPEVTQTPSHQVTQMGQEVILRCVPISNHLYFYWYRQILGQKVEFLVSFYNNEISEKSEIFDDQFSVERPDGSNFTLKIRSTKLEDSAMYFCASSSVTGLSYNEQFFGPGTRLTVL.

The chain carries TRBV29-1 and TRBJ2-5; TRBD1 matches at 9 bases. This CDR3 contains 12 residues. Unmatched junction bases numbered 4, after V lost 7 bases and J lost 4 bases. Germline V gives CDR1 SQVTM, CDR2 ANQGSEA. The CDR3 nucleotides are TGCAGCGCTGGGACAGGGATAGAGACCCAGTACTTC. Translation: CSAGTGIETQYF.

V usage is TRBV19 and J usage is TRBJ2-3, with D possibly TRBD1 on 5 matching bases. The CDR3 runs 16 residues. Germline V gene data show CDR1 as LNHDA and CDR2 as SQIVND (reference sequence). V shed 5 bases and J shed 2 bases, with 17 bases lying between them. The CDR3, as DNA: TGTGCCAGTAGTCCCCTGGACACGGTGTACACAGATACGCAGTATTTT. The encoded protein is CASSPLDTVYTDTQYF.

The chain couples TRBV30 to TRBJ1-4; maybe TRBD1 (5 bases). Germline loops: CDR1 GTSNPN, CDR2 SVGIG (reference sequence). V was cut by 0 bases and J by 5 bases, with 10 bases left in between. There are 14 residues in the CDR3. Written as DNA, the CDR3 is TGTGCCTGGAGTGTTGGGGCGAAGAATGAAAAACTGTTTTTT. Amino acid sequence: CAWSVGAKNEKLFF.

The chain employs TRBV25-1 and TRBJ1-2, with 10 bases aligning to TRBD1. Germline CDR1 and CDR2: MGHDK and SYGVNS. The junction had 2 bases not matched to a gene; V was cut back by 5 bases and J by 5 bases. The CDR3 has 13 amino acids. The CDR3 DNA reads TGTGCCAGCAGTTCGGACAGGGGGTATGGCTACACCTTC. It is translated as CASSSDRGYGYTF.

The table lists this clone with a few counts. CDR3 sequence: CASSPPTRMAQFF. The CDR3 DNA sequence: TGCGCCAGCAGCCCTCCTACTAGGATGGCGCAGTTCTTC. J is TRBJ2-1 and V is TRBV4-1; D may be TRBD2 (5 bases). Trimming pared 4 bases from V and 12 bases from J, leaving 16 bases between. CDR1 and CDR2 (germline): MGHRA, YSYEKL. This CDR3 is built from 13 residues.

This clone appeared a few times. V gene TRBV10-3 combines with J gene TRBJ1-3; TRBD1 might be the D (5 bases). The ends were cut back, 8 bases at V and 0 bases at J, with 20 bases in the middle. In germline, CDR1 is ENHRY, CDR2 SYGVKD. This CDR3 contains 17 residues. The CDR3 bases are TGTGCCATCCTGAGTGTCGGGGCCGGCAGCTCTGGAAACACCATATATTTT. Protein sequence: CAILSVGAGSSGNTIYF.

The V and J genes are TRBV5-4 and TRBJ2-5, with 7 nucleotides matching TRBD1. With V trimmed by 4 bases and J by 4 bases, 4 bases remained unmatched. This CDR3 contains 13 residues. Per germline, CDR1 SGHNT and CDR2 YYREEE (reference sequence). CDR3 nucleotide sequence: TGTGCCAGCAGCCCACAGGGGTCAGAGACCCAGTACTTC. It translates to CASSPQGSETQYF.

The J gene is TRBJ2-1, the V gene TRBV9; 9 positions agree with TRBD2. CDR1 is SGDLS and CDR2 is YYNGEE in the germline V gene. The CDR3 contains 17 residues. V shed 0 bases, J shed 10 bases, and the junction held 14 bases outside the gene matches. The CDR3 region has the DNA TGTGCCAGCAGCGTAGACTCTCTAGCGGGGTCTCTTTTGGAGCAGTTCTTC. Protein: CASSVDSLAGSLLEQFF.

This clone turned up a few times. The J gene is TRBJ2-7, the V gene TRBV30, with D maybe TRBD1 (5 bases). The CDR3 is made up of 13 amino acids. The V gene's germline CDR1 is GTSNPN and CDR2 SVGIG (reference sequence). V lost 3 bases, J lost 7 bases, and 16 bases lay in between. The CDR3 spells CAWSGGHLGEQYF. The CDR3 region has the DNA TGTGCCTGGAGCGGTGGACACCTTGGGGAGCAGTACTTC.

V gene TRBV29-1 combines with J gene TRBJ2-5; D possibly uses TRBD1 or TRBD2 (5 bases each). CDR1 and CDR2 (germline): SQVTM, ANQGSEA. The CDR3 consists of 12 residues. Trimming cost V 4 bases and J 4 bases, with 10 bases left between them. Here the CDR3 reads CSVVGDGETQYF. CDR3 sequence (DNA): TGCAGCGTTGTAGGGGACGGAGAGACCCAGTACTTC.

The rearrangement uses TRBV15 and TRBJ1-4, with D uncertain. In germline, CDR1 is LNHNV, CDR2 YYDKDF (reference sequence). V was shortened by 0 bases and J by 3 bases, with 8 bases between the two germline ends. The CDR3 is 15 residues long. In DNA, the CDR3 is TGTGCCACCAGCAGAGATGTAGCAGCTAATGAAAAACTGTTTTTT. Protein product: CATSRDVAANEKLFF.

J is TRBJ2-7 and V is TRBV4-1; D gene uncertain. The CDR3 runs 13 residues. V was trimmed by 1 base and J by 6 bases, leaving 10 bases between them. Germline-derived CDR1 and CDR2 are MGHRA and YSYEKL. CDR3: CASSQGLRFEQYF. The CDR3 nucleotides read TGCGCCAGCAGCCAAGGCCTGCGGTTCGAGCAGTACTTC.

Written as DNA, the CDR3 is TGTGCCTGGAGTCTCGACTACAAAGGGCCGAATGAGCAGTTCTTC. Residues: CAWSLDYKGPNEQFF. The rearrangement uses TRBV30 and TRBJ2-1; D might be TRBD2 (5 bases). CDR1 and CDR2 (germline): GTSNPN, SVGIG (reference sequence). The CDR3 consists of 15 residues. V was cut by 2 bases and J by 7 bases, with 18 bases left in between.

Only a few counts were recorded for this clone. The chain combines TRBV5-1 with TRBJ2-7, with D perhaps matching TRBD1 or TRBD2 (6 bases each). The length of the CDR3 is 16 residues. Trimming left V 1 base short and J 2 bases short, with 16 bases between. The germline V gene has CDR1 SGHRS and CDR2 YFSETQ. In DNA form, the CDR3 reads TGCGCCAGCAGCTTGAGGGGGGCGCGAGGGACCTACGAGCAGTACTTC. It encodes CASSLRGARGTYEQYF.

This clone was picked up a small number of times. The chain uses TRBV29-1 and TRBJ1-2; D remains unclear. The V end lost 5 bases, the J end lost 4 bases, and 11 bases lay between the germline ends. Germline CDR1 and CDR2: SQVTM and ANQGSEA. This CDR3 has 12 residues. CDR3 DNA sequence: TGCAGCGTTACCCCAGAGGCCTATGGCTACACCTTC. Its protein is CSVTPEAYGYTF.

The V and J genes are TRBV29-1 and TRBJ2-5; the D is unclear. This CDR3 has 12 residues. The germline CDR1 and CDR2 sequences are SQVTM and ANQGSEA. Trimming left V 3 bases short and J 5 bases short, with 10 bases between. CDR3 region: CSVDLGKETQYF. CDR3 bases: TGCAGCGTTGATCTGGGCAAGGAGACCCAGTACTTC.

The chain combines TRBV5-4 with TRBJ1-2, with no clear D. CDR1 is SGHNT, CDR2 YYREEE, per germline (reference sequence). V dropped 4 bases and J dropped 3 bases, with 7 bases sitting between them. The CDR3 sequence is 12 residues long. CDR3 region: CASSETYYGYTF. CDR3 nucleotides: TGTGCCAGCAGCGAGACTTACTATGGCTACACCTTC.

The J gene is TRBJ2-5, the V gene TRBV5-1; D might be TRBD1 (5 bases). CDR1 is SGHRS, CDR2 YFSETQ, per germline. V was trimmed by 5 bases and J by 9 bases, leaving 23 bases between them. The CDR3 is made up of 15 amino acids. CDR3 loop: CASSQLAGTGRAQYF. In nucleotides, the CDR3 is TGCGCCAGCAGTCAACTCGCAGGAACAGGCAGAGCCCAGTACTTC.